This is a list of T cell receptor beta chains from one sample in a study of radiotherapy plus CTLA-4 blockade in lung cancer. Repertoires were generated with immunoSEQ multiplex PCR, while TCRdb's copy carries only in-frame clones and drops some. The table records about 62,000 clones, 70% to 80% of them present only once. The sequenced sample was peripheral blood, obtained from a patient treated with radiotherapy plus ipilimumab. The receptors were sampled from a human donor with non-small cell lung cancer who had a complete response to radiotherapy plus ipilimumab. Both conserved end residues are part of each CDR3.

CASSRDNTDTQYF	TRBV10-1	13	TRBJ2-3
CASSELAGASRGETQYF	TRBV2	17	TRBJ2-5
CASRPRGTSSYNEQFF	TRBV7-2	16	TRBJ2-1
CASSLWAGQEAGYTF	TRBV5-1	15	TRBJ1-2
CASSQDLGGAREQFF	TRBV4-3	15	TRBJ2-1
CASSSTTSGWATGELFF	TRBV7-2	17	TRBJ2-2
CASNRGTDTQYF	TRBV6-5	12	TRBJ2-3
CASSQAAYGYTF	TRBV16	12	TRBJ1-2
CASSLTGGYTDTQYF	TRBV5-1	15	TRBJ2-3
CAWSQSWLDTGELFF	TRBV30	15	TRBJ2-2
CASKSGLAGSQETQYF	TRBV7-9	16	TRBJ2-5
CASMGLAGRTDTQYF	TRBV25-1	15	TRBJ2-3
CASSPRGRNSPLHF	TRBV19	14	TRBJ1-6
CASSPGLAGANTGELFF	TRBV7-8	17	TRBJ2-2
CASSFEGVDTQYF	TRBV5-1	13	TRBJ2-3
CASSPERDRGYNEQFF	TRBV7-7	16	TRBJ2-1
CASSLGYVAVYETQYF	TRBV5-5	16	TRBJ2-5
CAWSRGRSEAFF	TRBV30	12	TRBJ1-1
CASSKRAGESYNSPLHF	TRBV21-1	17	TRBJ1-6
CASSYSAGNQPQHF	TRBV6-6	14	TRBJ1-5
CASSVDGSWSDTQYF	TRBV9	15	TRBJ2-3
CASSQDLRNEQFF	TRBV4-1	13	TRBJ2-1
CASSPRQGGKEQYF	TRBV5-1	14	TRBJ2-7
CATIWTGTYTEAFF	TRBV2	14	TRBJ1-1
CATSRGQGIGEKLFF	TRBV15	15	TRBJ1-4
CASSEYPGFGGNTIYF	TRBV6-1	16	TRBJ1-3
CASSLQGGPGWFNEQFF	TRBV5-1	17	TRBJ2-1
CASSLEALQTYEQYF	TRBV7-2	15	TRBJ2-7
CASSILTSTDTQYF	TRBV6-1	14	TRBJ2-3
CASSAGPNTEAFF	TRBV18	13	TRBJ1-1
CASSPGETNYYGYTF	TRBV4-1	15	TRBJ1-2
CACNTPGQGHNEQFF	TRBV23-1	15	TRBJ2-1
CAWSRGKSVDQPQHF	TRBV30	15	TRBJ1-5
CASSPLGRGETQYF	TRBV11-2	14	TRBJ2-5
CASSSSGETQYF	TRBV7-9	12	TRBJ2-5
CATARDSLFEQYF	TRBV28	13	NA
CASSLATGTGPSQYF	TRBV7-9	15	TRBJ2-7
CASSLWAGSVSYEQYF	TRBV27	16	TRBJ2-7
CASSLEPGRAYEQYF	TRBV5-1	15	TRBJ2-7
CASSGAGGFYEQYF	TRBV18	14	TRBJ2-7
CASSYGTGGSNEQFF	TRBV6-5	15	TRBJ2-1
CASIRSGGPQETQYF	TRBV6-1	15	TRBJ2-5
CASSPQPKGLAGFYNEQFF	TRBV7-2	19	TRBJ2-1
CASSADSRGGYGYTF	TRBV6-5	15	TRBJ1-2
CASSEAGLALPHEQYF	TRBV6-1	16	TRBJ2-7
CASRTGAGDFKNIQYF	TRBV19	16	TRBJ2-4
CASSPRLGSGSGANVLTF	TRBV7-2	18	TRBJ2-6
CASTPGTSGRIEQFF	TRBV6-6	15	TRBJ2-1
CASSIRGSDQPQHF	TRBV19	14	TRBJ1-5
CASNPVAGAYEQYF	TRBV5-1	14	TRBJ2-7
CASSLAAAGGHNEQFF	TRBV11-2	16	TRBJ2-1
CASSYSGRRGEQYF	TRBV6-5	14	TRBJ2-7
CASSLSGIEQFF	TRBV11-2	12	TRBJ2-1
CASSQGLAGLNIQYF	TRBV4-1	15	TRBJ2-4
CASSSYLGGGELFF	TRBV7-7	14	TRBJ2-2
CASSAVHFSGANVLTF	TRBV6-1	16	TRBJ2-6
CAWSAGFNYGYTF	TRBV30	13	TRBJ1-2
CASSDPSAYEQYF	TRBV10-1	13	TRBJ2-7
CASSQPGQGPYGYTF	TRBV7-2	15	TRBJ1-2